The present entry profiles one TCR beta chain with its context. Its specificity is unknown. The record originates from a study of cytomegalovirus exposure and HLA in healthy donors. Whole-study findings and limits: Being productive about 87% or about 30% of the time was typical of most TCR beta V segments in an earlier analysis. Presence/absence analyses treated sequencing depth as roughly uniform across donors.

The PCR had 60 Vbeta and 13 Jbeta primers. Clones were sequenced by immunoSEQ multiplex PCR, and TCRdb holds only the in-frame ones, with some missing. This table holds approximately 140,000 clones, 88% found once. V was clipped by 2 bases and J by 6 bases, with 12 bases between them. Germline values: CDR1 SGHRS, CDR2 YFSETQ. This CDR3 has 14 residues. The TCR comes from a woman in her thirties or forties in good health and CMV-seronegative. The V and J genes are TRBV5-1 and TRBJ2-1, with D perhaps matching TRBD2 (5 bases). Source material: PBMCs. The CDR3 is CASSLGSEGNEQFF. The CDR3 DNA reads TGCGCCAGCAGCTTAGGTAGCGAAGGCAATGAGCAGTTCTTC.